The 22 T cell receptor beta chains presented below share a single source sample, sequenced in a study of liver allograft versus peripheral blood T cells. Overall study context: Repertoires of T cell receptors in transplanted livers were compared with recipients' peripheral blood repertoires.

TCRdb re-called the reads with MiXCR, one entry per CDR3 protein. The profile covers 1,300 or so distinct CDR3 sequences, with approximately 11% appearing a single time and around 8.5% taken by the ten largest. These receptors came from a human patient who had a liver transplant. Some T cells may trace back to the graft donor.

Sample share makes this clonotype large (0.1 to 1%). The rearrangement uses TRBV28 and TRBJ1-5; D possibly corresponds to TRBD1 (6 bases). With 7 bases removed from V and 6 bases from J, the gap between germline ends came to 16 bases. The CDR3 contains 14 residues. Per germline, CDR1 MDHEN and CDR2 SYDVKM. The CDR3 nucleotides are TGTGCCAGCAAGCAGGGGCTTGGGGGTCAGCCCCAGCATTTT. This encodes CASKQGLGGQPQHF.

This clonotype was picked up a small number of times. The rearrangement uses TRBV11-1 and TRBJ1-1; unclear D gene. Trimming took off 5 bases at V and 2 bases at J, with 9 bases between the two ends. CDR1 is SGHAT and CDR2 is FQDESV in the germline V gene (reference sequence). The CDR3 totals 13 residues. CDR3 sequence reads: CASSQYSNTEAFF. The CDR3 coding sequence is TGTGCCAGCAGCCAATACAGTAACACTGAAGCTTTCTTT.

By frequency in the sample, this clonotype is large. V and J are TRBV6-1 and TRBJ1-3; D gene uncertain. Germline lookup yields CDR1 MNHNS and CDR2 SASEGT. V was trimmed by 4 bases and J by 2 bases, leaving 3 bases between them. This CDR3 has 12 residues. For the CDR3, the DNA is TGTGCCAGCAGTGTAACTGGAAACACCATATATTTT. As protein: CASSVTGNTIYF.

Within the sample, this clonotype is medium-sized. The genes are TRBV5-5 and TRBJ2-7; perhaps TRBD1 as D (5 bases). The CDR3 length is 13 residues. Trimming took 2 bases from V and 6 from J, leaving 12 bases between them. Germline loops: CDR1 SGHKS, CDR2 YYEKEE (reference sequence). The CDR3 reads CASSLRGSSEQYF. The CDR3 DNA follows: TGTGCCAGCAGCTTAAGGGGTTCTAGCGAGCAGTACTTC.

By share, this clonotype ranks as medium-sized. The V call is TRBV7-2, the J call TRBJ2-7; D possibly corresponds to TRBD2 (6 bases). The CDR3 consists of 14 residues. The germline V gene encodes CDR1 SGHTA and CDR2 FQGNSA. V lost 0 bases, J lost 3 bases, and 9 bases lay in between. CDR3 in DNA: TGTGCCAGCAGCTTAGCGGGGGGTGGCTACGAGCAGTACTTC. Encoded protein: CASSLAGGGYEQYF.

The sample holds many counts of this clonotype. The chain uses TRBV27 and TRBJ2-3, with a possible D match to TRBD1 (6 bases). Germline V lookup: CDR1 MNHEY, CDR2 SMNVEV (reference sequence). The CDR3 length is 16 residues. Trimming removed 5 bases at V and 2 bases at J, with 17 bases between. This CDR3 reads CASSPGMGHLTDTQYF. DNA for the CDR3: TGTGCCAGCAGTCCCGGTATGGGACATCTCACAGATACGCAGTATTTT.

In this sample, this clonotype turned up a few times. The genes are TRBV2 and TRBJ1-6; 8 bases agree with TRBD1. The CDR3 length is 12 residues. Germline values: CDR1 SNHLY, CDR2 FYNNEI. The J segment lost 9 bases and the V segment lost 6 bases, leaving 1 base of the junction unmatched. The CDR3: CASRDRASPLHF. Written as DNA, the CDR3 is TGTGCCAGCAGGGACAGGGCTTCACCCCTCCACTTT.

This chain uses TRBV18 with TRBJ1-2; 8 bases map to TRBD1. Germline V gene lookup returns CDR1 KGHSH and CDR2 LQKENI. The CDR3 is 14 residues long. V lost 3 bases and J lost 7; bases outside the gene matches: 7. The CDR3 nucleotides are TGTGCCAGCTCACCTACCGGGGACAGGAGTGGCTACACCTTC. Its translation is CASSPTGDRSGYTF.

By share, this clonotype counts as large (0.1 to 1%). The chain is built from TRBV19 and TRBJ1-2; unclear D gene. The germline CDR1 and CDR2 sequences are LNHDA and SQIVND (reference sequence). With 7 bases removed from V and 0 bases from J, the gap between germline ends came to 6 bases. This CDR3 region has 12 residues. The CDR3 sequence is CASNAANYGYTF. The CDR3 nucleotides are TGTGCCAGTAATGCAGCTAACTATGGCTACACCTTC.

This clonotype has only a few counts. The rearrangement uses TRBV20-1 and TRBJ1-1; D may be TRBD1 (5 bases). CDR1 and CDR2 (germline): DFQATT, SNEGSKA (reference sequence). The CDR3 is 13 residues long. Trimming removed 7 bases at V and 0 bases at J, with 12 bases between. The CDR3 spells CSGRDGMNTEAFF. The CDR3 DNA reads TGCAGTGGACGGGACGGGATGAACACTGAAGCTTTCTTT.

The table lists this clonotype with a few counts. The chain uses TRBV9 and TRBJ1-1; D is perhaps TRBD1 (5 bases). Germline CDR1 SGDLS, CDR2 YYNGEE. CDR3 length: 13 residues. Trimming pared 3 bases from V and 4 bases from J, leaving 10 bases between. CDR3 protein: CASSGQPATEAFF. For the CDR3, the DNA is TGTGCCAGCAGCGGACAGCCAGCCACTGAAGCTTTCTTT.

This clonotype is termed medium-sized (0.01 to 0.1%). This chain links TRBV6-6 with TRBJ2-7; a weak D match, TRBD1 (6 bases). The germline gives CDR1 MNHNY, CDR2 SVGAGI (reference sequence). CDR3 length equals 13 residues. V lost 2 bases to trimming and J lost 3 bases, with 8 bases between them. The CDR3 sequence is CASSYTGRYEQYF. In DNA, the CDR3 is TGTGCCAGCAGTTACACAGGGCGCTACGAGCAGTACTTC.

The CDR3 coding sequence is TGTGCCAGCAGCTTAACAGGGGGGCGCACTGAAGCTTTCTTT. Its translation: CASSLTGGRTEAFF. The rearrangement uses TRBV11-2 and TRBJ1-1, with TRBD1 identical over 8 bases. Unmatched junction bases numbered 3, after V lost 2 bases and J lost 4 bases. This CDR3 comprises 14 residues. Germline-derived CDR1 and CDR2 are SGHAT and FQNNGV.

This clonotype is deemed large (0.1 to 1%). In DNA, the CDR3 is TGTGCCAGCACCACCCCCGGGACAGACTCTGGAAACACCATATATTTT. It is translated as CASTTPGTDSGNTIYF. The V call is TRBV6-2 or TRBV6-3, the J call TRBJ1-3, with TRBD1 matching 7 bases. The CDR3 has 16 amino acids. The germline V gene has CDR1 MNHEY and CDR2 SVGEGT. The V gene end was trimmed by 7 bases and the J gene end by 0 bases; junction bases not matched to a gene: 9.

By its share, this clonotype is large. This rearrangement joins TRBV6-1 to TRBJ2-2, with TRBD1 matching over 7 bases. In germline, CDR1 is MNHNS, CDR2 SASEGT. V lost 7 bases to trimming and J lost 1 base; unmatched junction nucleotides: 6. The CDR3 consists of 15 residues. CDR3 region: CASKRQGLNTGELFF. The CDR3 DNA reads TGTGCCAGCAAACGACAGGGCTTGAACACCGGGGAGCTGTTTTTT.

Points on this clonotype: One base away lies a much larger clone, so this may be a sequencing read error. This sequence joins TRBV20-1 and TRBJ1-4; 7 nucleotides line up with TRBD1. The V and J ends lost 7 bases and 5 bases, in that order; junction bases with no gene match: 7. Germline values: CDR1 DFQATT, CDR2 SNEGSKA (reference sequence). The CDR3 covers 13 residues. CDR3 sequence (DNA): TGCAGTGTACGACAGGGAGAAAATGAAAAACTGTTTTTT. The encoded protein is CSVRQGENEKLFF.

In this sample, this clonotype is large. The rearrangement links TRBV6-1 to TRBJ2-2; D is unclear. The germline gives CDR1 MNHNS, CDR2 SASEGT. The CDR3 extends over 15 amino acids. Trimming cost V 6 bases and J 4 bases, with 15 bases left between them. The CDR3 loop is CASSFETQATGELFF. As DNA, the CDR3 is TGTGCCAGCAGCTTTGAAACCCAGGCCACCGGGGAGCTGTTTTTT.

This clonotype is deemed large. The chain recombines TRBV18 with TRBJ1-5; D is ambiguous. Germline V gene lookup returns CDR1 KGHSH and CDR2 LQKENI. The CDR3 runs 14 residues. V was trimmed by 2 bases and J by 3 bases, leaving 8 bases between them. CDR3 bases: TGTGCCAGCTCACCATCGGGCTCCAATCAGCCCCAGCATTTT. Translating it yields CASSPSGSNQPQHF.

This clonotype is categorized as large. This chain links TRBV6-1 with TRBJ1-2; no clear D. The CDR3 totals 12 residues. Germline V CDR1 and CDR2: MNHNS, SASEGT. Trimming cost V 6 bases and J 7 bases, with 12 bases left between them. DNA of the CDR3: TGTGCCAGCAGCGCCCTCCGAAGTGGCTACACCTTC. It encodes CASSALRSGYTF.

In this sample, this clonotype is medium-sized. V and J are TRBV3-1 and TRBJ1-2; D gene uncertain. The germline V gene has CDR1 LGHDT and CDR2 YNNKEL (reference sequence). This CDR3 is 14 amino acids long. Trimming left V 0 bases short and J 4 bases short, with 9 bases between. The CDR3 coding sequence is TGTGCCAGCAGCCAAGAGGGGTTGGGCTATGGCTACACCTTC. It yields the protein CASSQEGLGYGYTF. Using reference TRBV3-1 and TRBJ1-2 for the parts outside the CDR3, the full variable domain is DTAVSQTPKYLVTQMGNDKSIKCEQNLGHDTMYWYKQDSKKFLKIMFSYNNKELIINETVPNRFSPKSPDKAHLNLHINSLELGDSAVYFCASSQEGLGYGYTFGSGTRLTVV.

This clonotype is large. The chain carries TRBV6-1 and TRBJ2-7; TRBD1 might be the D (6 bases). This CDR3 is 17 amino acids long. The V and J ends lost 4 bases and 4 bases respectively, with 23 bases between them. CDR1 and CDR2 from the germline V gene are MNHNS and SASEGT. The CDR3 region is CASSGVRDTGFRYEQYF. The DNA for the CDR3 is TGTGCCAGCAGTGGGGTCCGGGACACTGGGTTTAGGTACGAGCAGTACTTC.

The chain combines TRBV28 with TRBJ1-1; TRBD1 is a possible D gene (5 bases). The CDR3 has 19 residues. Germline CDR1 is MDHEN and CDR2 is SYDVKM. Trimming cost V 8 bases and J 1 base, with 29 bases left between them. The CDR3 spells CASPPGNGSPFRGNTEAFF. In nucleotides, the CDR3 is TGTGCCAGCCCCCCCGGGAACGGGTCACCGTTTAGGGGGAACACTGAAGCTTTCTTT.